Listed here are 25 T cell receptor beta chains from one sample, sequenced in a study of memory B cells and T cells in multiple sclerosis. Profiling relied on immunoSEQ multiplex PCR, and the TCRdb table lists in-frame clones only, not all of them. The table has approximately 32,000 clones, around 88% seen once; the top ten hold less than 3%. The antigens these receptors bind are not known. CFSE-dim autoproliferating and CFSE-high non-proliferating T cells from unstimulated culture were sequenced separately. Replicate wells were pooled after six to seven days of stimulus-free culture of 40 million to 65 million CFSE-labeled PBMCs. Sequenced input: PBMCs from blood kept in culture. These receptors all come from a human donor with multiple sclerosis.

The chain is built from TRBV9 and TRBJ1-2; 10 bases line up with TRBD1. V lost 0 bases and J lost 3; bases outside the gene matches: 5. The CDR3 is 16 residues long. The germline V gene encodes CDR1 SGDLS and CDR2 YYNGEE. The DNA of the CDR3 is TGTGCCAGCAGCGTAGGGGGACAGGGGCTTCACTATGGCTACACCTTC. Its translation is CASSVGGQGLHYGYTF.

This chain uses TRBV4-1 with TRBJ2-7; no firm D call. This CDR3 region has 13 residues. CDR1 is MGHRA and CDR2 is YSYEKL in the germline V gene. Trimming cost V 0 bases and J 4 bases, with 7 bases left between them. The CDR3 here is CASSQDGNYEQYF. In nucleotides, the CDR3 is TGCGCCAGCAGCCAAGATGGCAATTACGAGCAGTACTTC.

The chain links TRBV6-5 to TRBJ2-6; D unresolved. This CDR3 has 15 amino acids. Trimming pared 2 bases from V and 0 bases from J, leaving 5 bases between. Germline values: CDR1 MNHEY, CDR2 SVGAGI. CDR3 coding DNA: TGTGCCAGCAGTTACGACACCTCTGGGGCCAACGTCCTGACTTTC. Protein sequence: CASSYDTSGANVLTF.

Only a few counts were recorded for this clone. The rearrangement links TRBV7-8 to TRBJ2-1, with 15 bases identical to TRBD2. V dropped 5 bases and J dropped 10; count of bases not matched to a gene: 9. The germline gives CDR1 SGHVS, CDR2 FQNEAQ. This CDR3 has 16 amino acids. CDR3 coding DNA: TGTGCCAGCAGCCCTTGGACTAGCGGGGGGGCGGTGGAGCAGTTCTTC. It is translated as CASSPWTSGGAVEQFF.

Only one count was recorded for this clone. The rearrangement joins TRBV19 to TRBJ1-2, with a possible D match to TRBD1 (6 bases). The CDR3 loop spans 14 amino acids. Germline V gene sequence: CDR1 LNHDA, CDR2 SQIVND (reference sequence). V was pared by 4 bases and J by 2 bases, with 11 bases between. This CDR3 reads CASSTTGGNYGYTF. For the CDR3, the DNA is TGTGCCAGTAGTACGACAGGCGGCAACTATGGCTACACCTTC.

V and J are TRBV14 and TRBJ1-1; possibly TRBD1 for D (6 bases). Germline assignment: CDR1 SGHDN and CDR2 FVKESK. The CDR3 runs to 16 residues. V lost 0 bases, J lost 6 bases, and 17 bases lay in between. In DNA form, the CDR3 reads TGTGCCAGCAGCCAAGATCTAGCAGGGGCTGGTTCTGAAGCTTTCTTT. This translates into CASSQDLAGAGSEAFF. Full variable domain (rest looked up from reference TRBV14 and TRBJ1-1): EAGVTQFPSHSVIEKGQTVTLRCDPISGHDNLYWYRRVMGKEIKFLLHFVKESKQDESGMPNNRFLAERTGGTYSTLKVQPAELEDSGVYFCASSQDLAGAGSEAFFGQGTRLTVV.

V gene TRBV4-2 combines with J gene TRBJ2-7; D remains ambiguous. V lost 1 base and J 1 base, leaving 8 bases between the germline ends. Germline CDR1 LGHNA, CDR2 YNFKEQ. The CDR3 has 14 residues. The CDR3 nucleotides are TGTGCCAGCAGCCAAGGGGCAGGATCCTACGAGCAGTACTTC. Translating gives CASSQGAGSYEQYF.

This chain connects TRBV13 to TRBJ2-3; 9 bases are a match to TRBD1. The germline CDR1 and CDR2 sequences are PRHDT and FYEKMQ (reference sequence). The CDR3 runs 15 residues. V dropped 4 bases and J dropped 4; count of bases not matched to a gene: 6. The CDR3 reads CASSSGQGVADTQYF. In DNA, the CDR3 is TGTGCCAGCAGCTCGGGACAGGGCGTTGCAGATACGCAGTATTTT.

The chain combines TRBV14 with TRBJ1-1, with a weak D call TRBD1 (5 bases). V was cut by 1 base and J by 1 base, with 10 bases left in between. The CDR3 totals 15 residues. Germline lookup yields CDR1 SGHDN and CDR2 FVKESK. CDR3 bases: TGTGCCAGCAGCCAAGTAACCGGGGGGAACACTGAAGCTTTCTTT. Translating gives CASSQVTGGNTEAFF.

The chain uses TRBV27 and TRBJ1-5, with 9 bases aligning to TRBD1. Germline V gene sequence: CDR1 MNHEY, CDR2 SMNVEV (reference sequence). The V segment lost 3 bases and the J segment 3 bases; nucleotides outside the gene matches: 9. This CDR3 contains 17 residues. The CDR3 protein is CASSFRWGQGNNQPQHF. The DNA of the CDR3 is TGTGCCAGCAGTTTTCGTTGGGGACAGGGAAACAATCAGCCCCAGCATTTT.

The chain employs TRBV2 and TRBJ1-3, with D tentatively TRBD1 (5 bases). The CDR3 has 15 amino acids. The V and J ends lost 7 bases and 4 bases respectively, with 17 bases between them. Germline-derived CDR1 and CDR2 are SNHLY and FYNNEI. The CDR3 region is CASTEQAFIGNTIYF. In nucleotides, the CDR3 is TGTGCCAGCACGGAACAGGCTTTCATCGGAAACACCATATATTTT.

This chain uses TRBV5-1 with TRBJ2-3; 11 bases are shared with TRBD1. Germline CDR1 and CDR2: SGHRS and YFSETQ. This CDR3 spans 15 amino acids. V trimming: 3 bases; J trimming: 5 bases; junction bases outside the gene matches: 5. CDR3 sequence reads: CASSSGQGALDTQYF. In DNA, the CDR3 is TGCGCCAGCAGCTCCGGACAGGGGGCTTTAGATACGCAGTATTTT.

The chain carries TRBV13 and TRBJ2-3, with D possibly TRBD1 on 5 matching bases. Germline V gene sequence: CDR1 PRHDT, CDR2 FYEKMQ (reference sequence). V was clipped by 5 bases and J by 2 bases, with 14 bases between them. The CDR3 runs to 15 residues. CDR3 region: CASSRTRAPTDTQYF. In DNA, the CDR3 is TGTGCCAGCAGCCGTACCAGGGCTCCCACAGATACGCAGTATTTT. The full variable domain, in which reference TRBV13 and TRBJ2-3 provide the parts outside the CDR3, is AAGVIQSPRHLIKEKRETATLKCYPIPRHDTVYWYQQGPGQDPQFLISFYEKMQSDKGSIPDRFSAQQFSDYHSELNMSSLELGDSALYFCASSRTRAPTDTQYFGPGTRLTVL.

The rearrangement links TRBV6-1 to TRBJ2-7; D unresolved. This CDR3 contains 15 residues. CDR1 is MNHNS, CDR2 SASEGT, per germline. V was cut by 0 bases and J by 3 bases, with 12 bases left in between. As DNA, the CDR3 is TGTGCCAGCAGTGAAGCGGCGTGGTCGGGCTACGAGCAGTACTTC. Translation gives CASSEAAWSGYEQYF.

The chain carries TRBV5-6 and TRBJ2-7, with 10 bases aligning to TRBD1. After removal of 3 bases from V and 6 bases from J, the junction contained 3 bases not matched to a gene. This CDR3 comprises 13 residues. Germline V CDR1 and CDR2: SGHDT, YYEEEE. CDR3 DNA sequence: TGTGCCAGCAGCTCGGACAGGGGGAGCGAGCAGTACGTC. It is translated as CASSSDRGSEQYV.

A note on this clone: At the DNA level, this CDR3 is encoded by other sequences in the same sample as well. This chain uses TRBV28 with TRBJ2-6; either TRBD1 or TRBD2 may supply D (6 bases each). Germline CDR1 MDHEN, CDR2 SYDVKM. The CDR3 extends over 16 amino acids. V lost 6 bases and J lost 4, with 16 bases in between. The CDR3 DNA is TGTGCCAGCAGAGGGGGGATCCCACCCGGGGCCAACGTCCTGACTTTC. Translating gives CASRGGIPPGANVLTF.

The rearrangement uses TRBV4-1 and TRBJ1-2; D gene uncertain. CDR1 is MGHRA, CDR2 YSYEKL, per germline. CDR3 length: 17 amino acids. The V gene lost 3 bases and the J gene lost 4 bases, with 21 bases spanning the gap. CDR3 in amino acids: CASSHFPQNRKTYGYTF. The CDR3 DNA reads TGCGCCAGCAGCCATTTCCCCCAGAACCGAAAGACCTATGGCTACACCTTC.

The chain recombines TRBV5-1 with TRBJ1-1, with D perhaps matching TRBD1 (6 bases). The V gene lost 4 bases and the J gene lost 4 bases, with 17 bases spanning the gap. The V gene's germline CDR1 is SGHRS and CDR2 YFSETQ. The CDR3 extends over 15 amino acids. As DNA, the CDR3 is TGCGCCAGCAGCACCCAACAGGGAAGGTTCACTGAAGCTTTCTTT. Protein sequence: CASSTQQGRFTEAFF.

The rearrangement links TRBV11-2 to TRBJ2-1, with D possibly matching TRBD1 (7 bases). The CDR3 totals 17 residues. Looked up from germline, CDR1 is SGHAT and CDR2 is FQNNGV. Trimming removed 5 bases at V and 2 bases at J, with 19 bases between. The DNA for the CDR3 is TGTGCCAGCAGCCCTGATTATGCGGGACAGCCCTACAATGAGCAGTTCTTC. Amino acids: CASSPDYAGQPYNEQFF.

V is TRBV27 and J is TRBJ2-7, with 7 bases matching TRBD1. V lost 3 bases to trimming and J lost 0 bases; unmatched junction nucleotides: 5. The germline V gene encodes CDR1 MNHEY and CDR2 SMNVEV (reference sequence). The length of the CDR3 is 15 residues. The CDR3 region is CASSLTGISSYEQYF. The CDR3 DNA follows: TGTGCCAGCAGTTTGACAGGGATAAGCTCCTACGAGCAGTACTTC.

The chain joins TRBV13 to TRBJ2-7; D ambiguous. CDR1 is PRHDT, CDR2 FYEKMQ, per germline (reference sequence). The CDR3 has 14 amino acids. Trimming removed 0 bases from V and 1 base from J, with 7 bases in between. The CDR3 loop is CASSLGVRSYEQYF. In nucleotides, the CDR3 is TGTGCCAGCAGCTTAGGGGTCCGGTCCTACGAGCAGTACTTC.

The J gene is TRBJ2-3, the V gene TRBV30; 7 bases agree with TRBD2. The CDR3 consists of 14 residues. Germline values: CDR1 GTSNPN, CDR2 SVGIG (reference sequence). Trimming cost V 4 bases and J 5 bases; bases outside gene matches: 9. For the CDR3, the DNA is TGTGCCTGGAATCTGGGACTATTCATAGATACGCAGTATTTT. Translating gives CAWNLGLFIDTQYF. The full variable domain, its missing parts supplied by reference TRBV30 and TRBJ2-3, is SQTIHQWPATLVQPVGSPLSLECTVEGTSNPNLYWYRQAAGRGLQLLFYSVGIGQISSEVPQNLSASRPQDRQFILSSKKLLLSDSGFYLCAWNLGLFIDTQYFGPGTRLTVL.

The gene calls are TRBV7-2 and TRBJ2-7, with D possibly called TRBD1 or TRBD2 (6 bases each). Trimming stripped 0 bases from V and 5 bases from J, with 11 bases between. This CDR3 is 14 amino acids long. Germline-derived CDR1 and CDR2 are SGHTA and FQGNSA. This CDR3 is CASSLAGGQDEQYF. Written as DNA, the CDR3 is TGTGCCAGCAGCTTAGCAGGGGGGCAGGACGAGCAGTACTTC.

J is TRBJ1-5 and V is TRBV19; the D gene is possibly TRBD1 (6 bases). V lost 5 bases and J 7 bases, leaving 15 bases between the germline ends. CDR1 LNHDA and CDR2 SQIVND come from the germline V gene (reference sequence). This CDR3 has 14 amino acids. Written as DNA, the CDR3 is TGTGCCAGTAGTCCCAAACGCCAGGGGCAGCCCCAGCATTTT. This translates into CASSPKRQGQPQHF.

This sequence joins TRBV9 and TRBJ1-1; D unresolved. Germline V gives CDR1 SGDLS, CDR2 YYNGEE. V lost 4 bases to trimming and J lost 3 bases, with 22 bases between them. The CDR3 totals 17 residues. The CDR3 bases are TGTGCCAGCAGCCCAGGAGGGAGAGGTAAAGTTGACACTGAAGCTTTCTTT. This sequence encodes CASSPGGRGKVDTEAFF.